These T cell receptor beta chains were read from a single sample in a study of T cell changes during pregnancy in multiple sclerosis. Some clones are missing from TCRdb's copy, which holds only in-frame ones; the method was immunoSEQ multiplex PCR. The table lists 38,000 or so clones, more than 85% of them singletons, with 10% to 15% in the top ten. The specimen comprised CD8+ T cells from peripheral blood mononuclear cells, sampled in the first trimester of pregnancy. The receptors come from a female donor with multiple sclerosis, enrolled in a pregnancy study. The CDR3 runs from the conserved cysteine through the conserved F or W. The D gene is left open where the match is weak. The size of a clone is reported for some rows only, either as once, few or many, or as a class for expanded clones.

TRBJ1-3 | . | TRBV4-1 | . | CASQGPGNTIYF | TGCGCCAGCCAGGGGCCTGGAAACACCATATATTTT
TRBJ2-6 | . | TRBV11-2 | . | CASSFGGPPGANVLTF | TGTGCCAGCAGCTTCGGGGGGCCTCCTGGGGCCAACGTCCTGACTTTC
TRBJ2-3 | . | TRBV2 | . | CASSVLGTLPSTDTQYF | TGTGCCAGCAGTGTGTTGGGCACCCTCCCTAGCACAGATACGCAGTATTTT
TRBJ2-3 | . | TRBV7-3 | TRBD1 | CASSKTGIGTDTQYF | TGTGCCAGCAGCAAGACAGGGATCGGGACAGATACGCAGTATTTT
TRBJ1-1 | . | TRBV7-9 | . | CASSSGGALMNTEAFF | TGTGCCAGCAGCTCTGGCGGGGCCCTGATGAACACTGAAGCTTTCTTT
TRBJ2-1 | . | TRBV5-1 | TRBD2 | CASSLTSGGGLYNEQFF | TGCGCCAGCAGCCTGACTAGCGGGGGCGGTCTATACAATGAGCAGTTCTTC
TRBJ1-6 | . | TRBV7-6 | . | CASSLVQGSVSYNSPLHF | TGTGCCAGCAGCTTAGTACAGGGCAGCGTCTCCTATAATTCACCCCTCCACTTT
TRBJ1-4 | . | TRBV6-1 | TRBD1 | CASRSISGTVEKLFF | TGTGCCAGCAGATCAATTTCCGGGACAGTCGAAAAACTGTTTTTT
TRBJ2-5 | once | TRBV27 | TRBD1 | CASSVYSGTGVETQYF | TGTGCCAGCAGTGTGTATAGCGGGACAGGGGTCGAGACCCAGTACTTC
TRBJ2-1 | . | TRBV13 | . | CASSLQAVNEQFF | TGTGCCAGCAGCTTACAGGCAGTAAATGAGCAGTTCTTC
TRBJ1-2 | . | TRBV14 | . | CASSQVGGLGYGYTF | TGTGCCAGCAGCCAAGTTGGAGGGCTGGGCTATGGCTACACCTTC
TRBJ2-7 | . | TRBV25-1 | . | CASSVTSGYEQYF | TGTGCCAGCAGTGTGACGAGCGGCTACGAGCAGTACTTC
TRBJ1-1 | . | TRBV25-1 | . | CASSHTGNTEAFF | TGTGCCAGCTCCCACACAGGGAACACTGAAGCTTTCTTT
TRBJ1-1 | . | TRBV19 | . | CASRGIMSPGGNTEAFF | TGTGCCAGTAGGGGAATAATGAGTCCGGGAGGGAACACTGAAGCTTTCTTT
TRBJ1-2 | once | TRBV29-1 | . | CSVLPGNYGYTF | TGCAGCGTTTTACCGGGGAACTATGGCTACACCTTC
TRBJ1-4 | . | TRBV15 | . | CATSRDLEATNEKLFF | TGTGCCACCAGCAGAGATCTCGAGGCAACTAATGAAAAACTGTTTTTT
TRBJ1-1 | . | TRBV5-6 | . | CASSLDRTPSTEAFF | TGTGCCAGCAGCTTGGATCGGACACCTAGCACTGAAGCTTTCTTT
TRBJ1-5 | . | TRBV27 | TRBD1 | CASSLYGTDSNQPQHF | TGTGCCAGCAGTCTATATGGGACAGATAGCAATCAGCCCCAGCATTTT
TRBJ1-6 | . | TRBV7-2 | TRBD1 | CASSLVTGASPLHF | TGTGCCAGCAGCTTAGTGACAGGGGCTTCACCCCTCCACTTT
TRBJ2-7 | . | TRBV14 | TRBD1 | CASSQVGQVHEQYF | TGTGCCAGCAGCCAAGTGGGACAGGTCCACGAGCAGTACTTC
TRBJ1-5 | . | TRBV27 | . | CASSLSGTGDQPQHF | TGTGCCAGCAGTTTATCAGGGACTGGGGATCAGCCCCAGCATTTT
TRBJ1-1 | . | TRBV13 | . | CASRASGKQDEAFF | TGTGCCAGCAGAGCCTCAGGAAAACAAGATGAAGCTTTCTTT
TRBJ1-6 | . | TRBV11-1 | TRBD1 | CASSSGQGGNSPLHF | TGTGCCAGCAGCTCGGGACAGGGGGGTAATTCACCCCTCCACTTT
TRBJ1-1 | . | TRBV15 | TRBD1 | CATSTQDRGFSEAFF | TGTGCCACCAGCACGCAGGACAGGGGCTTTTCTGAAGCTTTCTTT
TRBJ1-1 | . | TRBV5-1 | . | CASSGLGGEFHTEAFF | TGCGCCAGCAGCGGGTTGGGGGGTGAATTTCACACTGAAGCTTTCTTT
TRBJ1-2 | few | TRBV9 | . | CASSSPGEGPNYGYTF | TGTGCCAGCAGCTCACCTGGGGAGGGCCCTAACTATGGCTACACCTTC